This TCR beta chain was profiled in a study of shared clonotypes between healthy human individuals (dated by TCRdb to 2020 to 2021). Context from the whole study: The cohort comprised a couple of women and a few men aged 18 to 49 years. For each donor, CD4 naive and CD4 memory were each given three plates, CD8 naive was given two plates, and CD8 memory was given one plate. To estimate repertoire size and how much clonotypes are shared between individuals, the study performed deep sequencing of blood TCR repertoires from roughly five healthy adults. Libraries were prepared and TCR repertoires were sequenced by different laboratories using diverse techniques, in order to increase sequencing depth and limit assay-specific biases. Each donor's leukapheresis produced roughly between roughly 0.94 and 9.5 billion PBMCs. The investigation overall reported the following: Compared with non-shared clonotypes, clonotypes shared by all four sorted-subset donors had higher generation probabilities. Because the study included only a small number of donors, the genetic and exposure-history diversity represented was limited. Based on pairwise subsampling, the degree of clonotype sharing among donors was expected to be affected by sequencing depth. Sampling was restricted to blood, and TCR repertoires in tissues likely differ from the TCR repertoires found in blood. Approximately 5% of naive CD4, 3.5% of naive CD8, around 2.3% of memory CD4, and 0.4% of memory CD8 clonotypes were shared across several donors. Rarefaction of sorted-subset datasets indicated incomplete sequencing despite the large sequencing depth. Naive subsets generally had larger estimated clonotype richness than memory subsets.

To note about this clone: The target of this receptor is not known. No much larger clone exists at a distance of one base, and base qualities are not known.

TCR CDR3 regions were amplified from genomic DNA by multiplex PCR using the deep immunoSEQ assay. Genomic DNA extracted from each cell subset was distributed evenly over all wells of several immunoSEQ 96-well plates, and each plate served as one replicate. Each replicate PCR for sorted subsets received about 220 ng genomic DNA, equal to 28,000 or so T cell genomes. The purified libraries were quantified using a Qubit 3.0 fluorometer, sized with a Bioanalyzer 2100, and then quantified again using the KAPA Library Quantification kit. A separate single-read 150-cycle Illumina NextSeq 550 flow cell was used to sequence each immunoSEQ 96-well plate. As for the authors' bioinformatics: The immunoSEQ output contained only junctional sequences without quality scores, so filtering could not match that applied to full-length reads. To assign V/J genes and CDR3, sequences were annotated using PyIR, a Python wrapper for IgBLAST v1.9, with IMGT germline references. Any read was removed if the V/J assignment was weak (E-value above 1e-6), the CDR3 was missing, or the read contained stop codons, out-of-frame junctions, or ambiguous translated residues. V3J clonotypes were defined as sequences sharing the same inferred V gene, J gene, and CDR3 amino acid sequence. Percentage overlap between repertoires was computed as shared unique clonotypes divided by the size of the smaller repertoire. Three approaches were used to assess repertoire richness: RTK rarefaction, the Chao1 estimator, and Recon v2.1 estimates of unobserved clonotypes. Generation probabilities for all TCRbeta clonotypes obtained by the gDNA method from a handful of donors were computed using OLGA. TCRdb took this table from immuneACCESS and kept in-frame rearrangements with V and J called. Such tables lack part of the clones; where checked against another copy, unresolved V genes explain under half of the gap, and the rest is unexplained. For V, J and clone size, that table is used; D and trimming come from the DNA. The sample profile shows around 1.4 million clones; about 98.5% of them were found once. Jointly, the top ten make up over 0.3% of the sample.

Healthy HIV-negative adults with no recently reported acute infections or vaccinations were included as donors. Every donor was a Caucasian adult residing in Nashville, Tennessee, USA. CD4+ T cells were enriched by magnetic negative selection; naive cells were then positively selected on CD45RA, and the negative fraction formed the memory subset. After blood collection by leukapheresis, PBMCs were isolated using Ficoll-Histopaque density gradient centrifugation and then cryopreserved in the vapor phase of liquid nitrogen. Analytical flow cytometry was used to check the purity and quantity of every magnetically sorted T cell population. Genomic DNA was isolated from every sorted fraction and measured by UV absorbance on a Nanodrop 2000c. V gives up 0 bases and J gives up 1 base, and the segment between their germline ends measures 13 bases. The CDR3 runs 16 amino acids, cysteine and phenylalanine included. Only the CDR3 part of the read is kept: 48 bases, read in frame from the first base. Looking up the germline V gene (reference sequence) yields CDR1 SGHNT and CDR2 YYREEE.

This TCR was sampled from a man aged 25-45 years in good health. The specimen was naive CD4+ T cells sorted from blood. The sample's cell subset or site, from its label and the paper: CD45RA+ positively selected. The sequence joins TRBV5-4 to TRBJ1-1; the D region possibly corresponds to TRBD1 (6 bases align). The nucleotides are TGTGCCAGCAGCTTGGCCGGGGGACAAAAGAACACTGAAGCTTTCTTT. It translates as CASSLAGGQKNTEAFF.